This T cell receptor beta chain was found in a study of cytomegalovirus exposure and HLA in healthy donors. These donors counted as nominally healthy when sampled, but unrecorded immune exposures were likely. Amplification used 60 Vbeta primers and 13 Jbeta primers. Clones were sequenced by immunoSEQ multiplex PCR, and TCRdb holds only the in-frame ones, with some missing. The repertoire holds about 130,000 clones, with around three quarters as singletons. In this sample, this clone turned up a few times. The source is a middle-aged man in good health and CMV-seropositive. Sample: PBMCs.

The chain's CDR3 is CASSFQRGGYNEQFF. CDR3 nucleotide sequence: TGTGCCAGCAGCTTTCAGCGGGGGGGGTACAATGAGCAGTTCTTC. The V gene is TRBV5-6, the J gene TRBJ2-1; TRBD2 matches at 10 bases. The junction had 3 bases not matched to a gene; V was cut back by 2 bases and J by 4 bases. Germline assignment: CDR1 SGHDT and CDR2 YYEEEE. The CDR3 has 15 amino acids. The full variable domain, in which reference TRBV5-6 and TRBJ2-1 provide the parts outside the CDR3, is DAGVTQSPTHLIKTRGQQVTLRCSPKSGHDTVSWYQQALGQGPQFIFQYYEEEERQRGNFPDRFSGHQFPNYSSELNVNALLLGDSALYLCASSFQRGGYNEQFFGPGTRLTVL.